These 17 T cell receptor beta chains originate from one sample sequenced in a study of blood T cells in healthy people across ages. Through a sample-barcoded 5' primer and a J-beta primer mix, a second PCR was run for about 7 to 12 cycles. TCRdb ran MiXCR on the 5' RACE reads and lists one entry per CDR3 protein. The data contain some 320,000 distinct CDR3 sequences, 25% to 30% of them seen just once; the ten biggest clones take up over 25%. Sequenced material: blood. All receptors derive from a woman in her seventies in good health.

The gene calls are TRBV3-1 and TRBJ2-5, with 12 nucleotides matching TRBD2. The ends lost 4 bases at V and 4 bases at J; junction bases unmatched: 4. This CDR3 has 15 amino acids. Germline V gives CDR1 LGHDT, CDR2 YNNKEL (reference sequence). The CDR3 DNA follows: TGTGCCAGCAGCCGACTAGCGGGAGCAGTAGAGACCCAGTACTTC. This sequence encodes CASSRLAGAVETQYF.

The CDR3 protein is CASSLGTGLAKNIQYF. In DNA, the CDR3 is TGTGCCAGCAGCTTGGGGACAGGTCTAGCCAAAAACATTCAGTACTTC. V usage is TRBV5-4 and J usage is TRBJ2-4; 7 positions match TRBD1. This CDR3 has 16 amino acids. The germline gives CDR1 SGHNT, CDR2 YYREEE (reference sequence). V dropped 0 bases and J dropped 0; count of bases not matched to a gene: 3.

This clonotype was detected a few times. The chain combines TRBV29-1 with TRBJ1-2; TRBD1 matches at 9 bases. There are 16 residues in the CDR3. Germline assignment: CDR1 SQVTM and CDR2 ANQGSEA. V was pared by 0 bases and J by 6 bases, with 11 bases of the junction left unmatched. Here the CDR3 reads CSVEDRWGQGRDGYTF. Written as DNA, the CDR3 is TGCAGCGTTGAAGATCGGTGGGGACAGGGTAGGGATGGCTACACCTTC.

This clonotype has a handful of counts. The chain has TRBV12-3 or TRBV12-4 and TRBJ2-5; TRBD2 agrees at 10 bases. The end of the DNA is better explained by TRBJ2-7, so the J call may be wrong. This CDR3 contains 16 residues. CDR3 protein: CASSFKREGQFGEQYF. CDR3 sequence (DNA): TGTGCCAGCAGTTTTAAGCGGGAGGGCCAATTCGGCGAGCAGTACTTC.

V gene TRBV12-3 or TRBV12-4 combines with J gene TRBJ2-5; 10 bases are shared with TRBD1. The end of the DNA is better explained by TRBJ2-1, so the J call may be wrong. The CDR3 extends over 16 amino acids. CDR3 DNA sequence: TGTGCCAGCAGTTTGTTAGGGGGGACAGGGGACAATGAGCAGTTCTTC. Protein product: CASSLLGGTGDNEQFF.

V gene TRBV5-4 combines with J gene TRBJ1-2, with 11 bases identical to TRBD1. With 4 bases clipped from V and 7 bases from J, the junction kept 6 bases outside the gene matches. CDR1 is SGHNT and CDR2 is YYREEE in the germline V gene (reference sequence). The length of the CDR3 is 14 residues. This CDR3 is CASSRTGGSGGYTF. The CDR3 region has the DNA TGTGCCAGCAGCCGGACAGGGGGCTCTGGTGGCTACACCTTC. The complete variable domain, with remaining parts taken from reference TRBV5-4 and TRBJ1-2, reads ETGVTQSPTHLIKTRGQQVTLRCSSQSGHNTVSWYQQALGQGPQFIFQYYREEENGRGNFPPRFSGLQFPNYSSELNVNALELDDSALYLCASSRTGGSGGYTFGSGTRLTVV.

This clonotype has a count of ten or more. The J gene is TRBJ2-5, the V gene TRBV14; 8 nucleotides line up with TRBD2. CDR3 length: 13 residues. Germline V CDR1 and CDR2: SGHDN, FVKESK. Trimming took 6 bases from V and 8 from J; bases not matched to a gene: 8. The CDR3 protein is CASSLPSGSTQYF. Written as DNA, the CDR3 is TGTGCCAGCAGTTTGCCAAGCGGGAGTACCCAGTACTTC.

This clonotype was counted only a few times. The CDR3 loop reads CASSVTGTGGGYTF. DNA for the CDR3: TGTGCCAGCAGTGTTACCGGGACAGGGGGTGGCTACACCTTC. This rearrangement joins TRBV2 to TRBJ1-2, with 11 bases aligning to TRBD1. The CDR3 covers 14 residues. Germline CDR1 is SNHLY and CDR2 is FYNNEI. V was pared by 4 bases and J by 7 bases, with 5 bases of the junction left unmatched.

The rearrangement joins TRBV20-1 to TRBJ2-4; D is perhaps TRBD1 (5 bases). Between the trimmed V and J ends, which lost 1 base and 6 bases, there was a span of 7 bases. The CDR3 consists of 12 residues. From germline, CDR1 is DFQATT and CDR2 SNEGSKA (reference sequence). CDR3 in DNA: TGCAGTGCTAGAGGGGGCTCAAACATTCAGTACTTC. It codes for CSARGGSNIQYF.

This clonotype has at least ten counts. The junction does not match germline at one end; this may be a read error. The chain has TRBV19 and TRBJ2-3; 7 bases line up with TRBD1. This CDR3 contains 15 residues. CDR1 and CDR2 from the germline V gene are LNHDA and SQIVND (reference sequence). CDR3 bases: TGTGCCAGTAGTCCAGAGGGACAGAGCACAAATACGCAGTATTTT. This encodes CASSPEGQSTNTQYF.

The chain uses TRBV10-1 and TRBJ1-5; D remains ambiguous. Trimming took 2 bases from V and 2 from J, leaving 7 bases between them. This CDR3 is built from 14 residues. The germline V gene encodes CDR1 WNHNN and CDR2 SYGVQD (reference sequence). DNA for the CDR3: TGCGCCAGCAGTGAGGAGCGTCGCAATCAGCCCCAGCATTTT. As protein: CASSEERRNQPQHF.

CDR3 protein: CSVDDRGYTEAFF. DNA for the CDR3: TGCAGCGTTGACGACAGGGGGTACACTGAAGCTTTCTTT. V is TRBV29-1 and J is TRBJ1-1, with 9 positions matching TRBD1. The junction had 2 bases not matched to a gene; V was cut back by 3 bases and J by 3 bases. CDR1 is SQVTM, CDR2 ANQGSEA, per germline. The CDR3 is made up of 13 amino acids.

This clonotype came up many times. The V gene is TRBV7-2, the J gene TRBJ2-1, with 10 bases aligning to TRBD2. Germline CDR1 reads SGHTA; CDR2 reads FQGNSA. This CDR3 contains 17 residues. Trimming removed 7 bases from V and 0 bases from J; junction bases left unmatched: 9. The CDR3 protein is CASTLRVAGGSYNEQFF. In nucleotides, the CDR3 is TGTGCCAGCACCCTGAGGGTAGCGGGAGGCTCCTACAATGAGCAGTTCTTC.

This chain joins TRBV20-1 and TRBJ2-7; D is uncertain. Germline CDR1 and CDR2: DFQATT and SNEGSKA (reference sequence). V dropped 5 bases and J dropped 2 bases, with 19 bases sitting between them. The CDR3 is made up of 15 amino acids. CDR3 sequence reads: CSALQPAESTYEQYF. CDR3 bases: TGCAGTGCTTTACAACCCGCGGAAAGCACCTACGAGCAGTACTTC.

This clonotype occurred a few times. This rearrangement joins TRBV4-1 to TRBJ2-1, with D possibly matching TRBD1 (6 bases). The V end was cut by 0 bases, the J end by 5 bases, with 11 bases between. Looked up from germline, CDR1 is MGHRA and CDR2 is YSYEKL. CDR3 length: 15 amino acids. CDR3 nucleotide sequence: TGCGCCAGCAGCCAAGACAGGGGAAGTGACAATGAGCAGTTCTTC. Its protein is CASSQDRGSDNEQFF.

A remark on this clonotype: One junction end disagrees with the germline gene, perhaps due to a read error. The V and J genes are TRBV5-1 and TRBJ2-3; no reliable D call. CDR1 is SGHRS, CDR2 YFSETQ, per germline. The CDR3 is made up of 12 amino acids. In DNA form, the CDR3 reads TGCGCCAGCAGCTACGCCACAGACACGCAGTATTTT. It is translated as CASSYATDTQYF.

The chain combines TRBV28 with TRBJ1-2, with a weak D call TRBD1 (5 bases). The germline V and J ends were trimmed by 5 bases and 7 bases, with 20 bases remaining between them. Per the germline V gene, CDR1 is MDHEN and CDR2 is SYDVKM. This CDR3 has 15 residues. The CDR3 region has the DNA TGTGCCAGCAGTCCCCGGGAGGGGATGAGGGTTGGCTACACCTTC. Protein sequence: CASSPREGMRVGYTF.